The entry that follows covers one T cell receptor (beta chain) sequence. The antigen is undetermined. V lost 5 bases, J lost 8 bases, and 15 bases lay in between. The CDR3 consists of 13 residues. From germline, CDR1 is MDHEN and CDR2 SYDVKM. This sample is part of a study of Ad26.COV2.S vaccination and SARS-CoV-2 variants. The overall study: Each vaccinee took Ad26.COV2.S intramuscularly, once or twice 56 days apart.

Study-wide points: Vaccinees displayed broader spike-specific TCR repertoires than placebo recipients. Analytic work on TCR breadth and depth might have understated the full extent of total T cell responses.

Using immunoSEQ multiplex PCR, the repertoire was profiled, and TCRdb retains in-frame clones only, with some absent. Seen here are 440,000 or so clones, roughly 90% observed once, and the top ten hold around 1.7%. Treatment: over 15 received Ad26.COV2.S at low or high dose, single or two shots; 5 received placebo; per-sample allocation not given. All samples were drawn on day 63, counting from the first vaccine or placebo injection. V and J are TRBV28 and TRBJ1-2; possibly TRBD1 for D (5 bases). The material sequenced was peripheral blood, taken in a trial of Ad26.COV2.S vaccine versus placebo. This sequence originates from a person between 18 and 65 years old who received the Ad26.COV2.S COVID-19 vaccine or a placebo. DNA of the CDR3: TGTGCCAGCAGTGGGACCGCTTATAGGGGCTACACCTTC. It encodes CASSGTAYRGYTF.